The 14 T cell receptor beta chains presented below share a single source sample, sequenced in a study of blood T cell repertoires in COVID-19. Profiling relied on immunoSEQ multiplex PCR, and the TCRdb table lists in-frame clones only, not all of them. The profile shows around 290,000 clones, 87% of them singletons. The specimen was peripheral blood. The source is a woman aged 50 to 60 who had recovered from COVID-19.

In its sample, this clone was seen a few times. The chain couples TRBV6-6 to TRBJ1-2; D gene ambiguous. This CDR3 is 14 amino acids long. In germline, CDR1 is MNHNY, CDR2 SVGAGI (reference sequence). Between the trimmed V and J ends, which lost 0 bases and 2 bases, there was a span of 7 bases. CDR3 nucleotides: TGTGCCAGCAGTTACTCAGGCAGGAACTATGGCTACACCTTC. Protein sequence: CASSYSGRNYGYTF.

The chain links TRBV9 to TRBJ1-6, with unresolved D. The CDR3 has 16 amino acids. Trimming cost V 4 bases and J 1 base, with 12 bases left between them. Germline assignment: CDR1 SGDLS and CDR2 YYNGEE. The CDR3 reads CASSPTDRSYNSPLHF. The CDR3 coding sequence is TGTGCCAGCAGCCCCACAGATCGGTCCTATAATTCACCCCTCCACTTT.

This clone was seen only once. The chain joins TRBV11-2 to TRBJ1-1; the match to TRBD1 covers 8 bases. Germline V gene lookup returns CDR1 SGHAT and CDR2 FQNNGV. V lost 3 bases, J lost 8 bases, and 5 bases stayed unmatched. The CDR3 is 13 amino acids. The CDR3 DNA sequence: TGTGCCAGCAGCTTCACAAGACAGGGGGAAGCTTTCTTT. Its protein product is CASSFTRQGEAFF. The full variable domain, its missing parts supplied by reference TRBV11-2 and TRBJ1-1, is EAGVAQSPRYKIIEKRQSVAFWCNPISGHATLYWYQQILGQGPKLLIQFQNNGVVDDSQLPKDRFSAERLKGVDSTLKIQPAKLEDSAVYLCASSFTRQGEAFFGQGTRLTVV.

This chain connects TRBV6-2 or TRBV6-3 to TRBJ1-4; D is unresolved. This CDR3 region has 14 residues. Germline V gene data show CDR1 as MNHEY and CDR2 as SVGEGT. V lost 2 bases to trimming and J lost 8 bases, with 12 bases between them. The CDR3 nucleotides read TGTGCCAGCAGTTACCGGGTCCGAGAAGAAAAACTGTTTTTT. Its translation is CASSYRVREEKLFF.

This clone was recorded a few times. The rearrangement joins TRBV16 to TRBJ2-7; perhaps TRBD1 as D (6 bases). V was cut by 5 bases and J by 0 bases, with 14 bases left in between. Germline lookup yields CDR1 KGHSY and CDR2 FQNENV. CDR3 size: 15 residues. CDR3 region: CASSARDTGSYEQYF. The CDR3 nucleotides are TGTGCCAGCAGCGCCCGGGACACCGGCTCCTACGAGCAGTACTTC.

This clone was counted between two and nine times. This sequence joins TRBV30 and TRBJ2-3; possible D gene TRBD1, 6 bases. This CDR3 comprises 13 residues. V shed 4 bases and J shed 2 bases, with 10 bases lying between them. Germline CDR1 reads GTSNPN; CDR2 reads SVGIG (reference sequence). This chain's CDR3 is CAWNRDYTDTQYF. CDR3 coding DNA: TGTGCCTGGAACAGGGATTACACAGATACGCAGTATTTT.

The chain has TRBV5-1 and TRBJ2-7; 9 bases align to TRBD1. The CDR3 runs to 14 residues. Looked up from germline, CDR1 is SGHRS and CDR2 is YFSETQ. V dropped 7 bases and J dropped 5; count of bases not matched to a gene: 10. The CDR3 sequence: CASQGQGLGHEQYF. The CDR3 DNA sequence: TGCGCCAGCCAGGGACAGGGCCTAGGTCACGAGCAGTACTTC. The variable domain in full, completed from reference TRBV5-1 and TRBJ2-7, reads KAGVTQTPRYLIKTRGQQVTLSCSPISGHRSVSWYQQTPGQGLQFLFEYFSETQRNKGNFPGRFSGRQFSNSRSEMNVSTLELGDSALYLCASQGQGLGHEQYFGPGTRLTVT.

V and J are TRBV6-2 or TRBV6-3 and TRBJ2-2, with D possibly matching TRBD2 (5 bases). Trimming stripped 0 bases from V and 8 bases from J, with 13 bases between. Germline values: CDR1 MNHEY, CDR2 SVGEGT. CDR3 length: 15 residues. The CDR3: CASSYSGLARGELFF. The CDR3 nucleotides read TGTGCCAGCAGTTACTCCGGACTCGCCAGGGGGGAGCTGTTTTTT.

The J gene is TRBJ1-5, the V gene TRBV2; possible D gene TRBD1, 6 bases. The CDR3 consists of 16 residues. Germline values: CDR1 SNHLY, CDR2 FYNNEI. V lost 3 bases and J 0 bases, leaving 12 bases between the germline ends. CDR3 nucleotides: TGTGCCAGCAGTGATAAGGGGGACTATAGCAATCAGCCCCAGCATTTT. Translating gives CASSDKGDYSNQPQHF.

This chain links TRBV10-3 with TRBJ2-2; the D is unclear. The CDR3 spans 15 residues. Per the germline V gene, CDR1 is ENHRY and CDR2 is SYGVKD. V was trimmed by 6 bases and J by 2 bases, leaving 13 bases between them. In nucleotides, the CDR3 is TGTGCCATCAGGATGTCAACAGATAACACCGGGGAGCTGTTTTTT. This encodes CAIRMSTDNTGELFF.

The chain combines TRBV28 with TRBJ2-7, with TRBD1 as a possible D gene (5 bases). Trimming cost V 4 bases and J 8 bases, with 12 bases left between them. The germline V gene encodes CDR1 MDHEN and CDR2 SYDVKM. The CDR3 extends over 12 amino acids. For the CDR3, the DNA is TGTGCCAGCAGTTCCGACAGACCCCAGCAGTACTTC. Protein sequence: CASSSDRPQQYF.

The rearrangement links TRBV7-8 to TRBJ2-7; 7 bases are shared with TRBD1. There are 19 residues in the CDR3. Per the germline V gene, CDR1 is SGHVS and CDR2 is FQNEAQ. V was pared by 1 base and J by 0 bases, with 15 bases of the junction left unmatched. The CDR3 sequence is CASSLEGRYDRAYSYEQYF. In nucleotides, the CDR3 is TGTGCCAGCAGCTTAGAGGGCCGTTACGACAGGGCCTACTCCTACGAGCAGTACTTC.

V and J are TRBV5-8 and TRBJ1-1; no firm D call. The V end lost 2 bases, the J end lost 6 bases, and 8 bases lay between the germline ends. The CDR3 consists of 12 residues. The germline gives CDR1 SGHTS, CDR2 YDEGEE. CDR3: CASSLAIAEAFF. CDR3 DNA sequence: TGTGCCAGCAGCTTAGCTATAGCTGAAGCTTTCTTT.

The chain combines TRBV5-6 with TRBJ2-7; D uncertain. Germline V gene lookup returns CDR1 SGHDT and CDR2 YYEEEE. This CDR3 spans 13 amino acids. With 0 bases removed from V and 3 bases from J, the gap between germline ends came to 7 bases. This CDR3 is CASSLDKYYEQYF. DNA for the CDR3: TGTGCCAGCAGCTTGGACAAATACTACGAGCAGTACTTC.